These 9 T cell receptor beta chains share one sample of origin, sequenced in a study of blood T cell repertoires in COVID-19. Method: immunoSEQ multiplex PCR; TCRdb's copy keeps in-frame clones and lacks some. The profile covers 97,000 or so clones, with around nine tenths appearing a single time and 2% to 2.5% taken by the ten largest. Source material: peripheral blood. The receptors were sampled from a man aged 50-59 years with active COVID-19.

The chain combines TRBV11-2 with TRBJ2-7; possible D gene TRBD2, 6 bases. The V end lost 0 bases, the J end lost 1 base, and 7 bases lay between the germline ends. Germline loops: CDR1 SGHAT, CDR2 FQNNGV. This CDR3 spans 14 amino acids. The CDR3 sequence: CASSLDGGSYEQYF. The CDR3 coding sequence is TGTGCCAGCAGCTTAGATGGGGGGTCCTACGAGCAGTACTTC. Together with reference TRBV11-2 and TRBJ2-7, the CDR3 gives the full variable domain: EAGVAQSPRYKIIEKRQSVAFWCNPISGHATLYWYQQILGQGPKLLIQFQNNGVVDDSQLPKDRFSAERLKGVDSTLKIQPAKLEDSAVYLCASSLDGGSYEQYFGPGTRLTVT.

J is TRBJ2-3 and V is TRBV19; 8 bases fit TRBD1. V lost 6 bases to trimming and J lost 2 bases; unmatched junction nucleotides: 7. The CDR3 spans 15 residues. From germline, CDR1 is LNHDA and CDR2 SQIVND (reference sequence). CDR3 protein: CASRETGGPTDTQYF. The CDR3 nucleotides read TGTGCCAGTAGGGAAACAGGGGGTCCCACAGATACGCAGTATTTT.

V is TRBV3-1 (or the pseudogene TRBV3-2) and J is TRBJ2-5; 9 nucleotides match TRBD2. Trimming cost V 4 bases and J 7 bases; bases outside gene matches: 13. The CDR3 covers 16 residues. CDR1 is LGHDT and CDR2 is YNNKEL in the germline V gene (reference sequence). Written as DNA, the CDR3 is TGTGCCAGCAGCCGACCTAGCGGGGAATCGTCCGGGACCCAGTACTTC. It specifies CASSRPSGESSGTQYF.

The V call is TRBV24-1, the J call TRBJ2-1, with TRBD1 identical over 9 bases. After removal of 5 bases from V and 6 bases from J, the junction contained 4 bases not matched to a gene. There are 14 residues in the CDR3. Germline loops: CDR1 KGHDR, CDR2 SFDVKD. The CDR3 nucleotides are TGTGCCACCAGTGCCGGGACAGGGAGCAATGAGCAGTTCTTC. Amino acid sequence: CATSAGTGSNEQFF.

CDR3 residues: CASSRQGWAAYEQYF. The CDR3 region has the DNA TGTGCCAGCAGTCGACAGGGGTGGGCCGCCTACGAGCAGTACTTC. The chain is built from TRBV27 and TRBJ2-7; the match to TRBD1 covers 8 bases. The CDR3 contains 15 residues. Germline V CDR1 and CDR2: MNHEY, SMNVEV (reference sequence). Trimming removed 5 bases from V and 2 bases from J; junction bases left unmatched: 8.

The V gene is TRBV30, the J gene TRBJ2-5; no clear D gene. Germline assignment: CDR1 GTSNPN and CDR2 SVGIG (reference sequence). The CDR3 is 14 amino acids. V lost 3 bases, J lost 5 bases, and 16 bases lay in between. Here the CDR3 DNA reads TGTGCCTGGAGATCGTCGGGTACCGGGGAGACCCAGTACTTC. Translating gives CAWRSSGTGETQYF. Variable domain in full (rest from reference TRBV30 and TRBJ2-5): SQTIHQWPATLVQPVGSPLSLECTVEGTSNPNLYWYRQAAGRGLQLLFYSVGIGQISSEVPQNLSASRPQDRQFILSSKKLLLSDSGFYLCAWRSSGTGETQYFGPGTRLLVL.

To note about this clone: Relative to the germline gene, one junction end is altered; a read error may explain this. V usage is TRBV24-1 and J usage is TRBJ2-2, with unresolved D. The CDR3 covers 12 residues. Germline V gene lookup returns CDR1 KGHDR and CDR2 SFDVKD. The CDR3 nucleotides are TGTGCCACCAGTGGTAACACAGGGGAGCTGTTTTTT. Translation gives CATSGNTGELFF.

The chain uses TRBV7-2 and TRBJ1-1; 8 bases agree with TRBD1. Germline assignment: CDR1 SGHTA and CDR2 FQGNSA. Losses at the gene ends were 4 bases for V and 5 bases for J; bases not matched to a gene: 9. The CDR3 loop spans 15 amino acids. CDR3 in DNA: TGTGCCAGCAGCTCCCCCCCGGACAGGGTGACTGAAGCTTTCTTT. This codes for CASSSPPDRVTEAFF.

The V and J genes are TRBV11-2 and TRBJ2-1; tentatively, D is TRBD2 (5 bases). V was pared by 7 bases and J by 1 base, with 14 bases between. The germline gives CDR1 SGHAT, CDR2 FQNNGV. This CDR3 comprises 15 residues. The CDR3 coding sequence is TGTGCCAGCACCCTCAGACGGGGATCCTACAATGAGCAGTTCTTC. Its protein is CASTLRRGSYNEQFF.